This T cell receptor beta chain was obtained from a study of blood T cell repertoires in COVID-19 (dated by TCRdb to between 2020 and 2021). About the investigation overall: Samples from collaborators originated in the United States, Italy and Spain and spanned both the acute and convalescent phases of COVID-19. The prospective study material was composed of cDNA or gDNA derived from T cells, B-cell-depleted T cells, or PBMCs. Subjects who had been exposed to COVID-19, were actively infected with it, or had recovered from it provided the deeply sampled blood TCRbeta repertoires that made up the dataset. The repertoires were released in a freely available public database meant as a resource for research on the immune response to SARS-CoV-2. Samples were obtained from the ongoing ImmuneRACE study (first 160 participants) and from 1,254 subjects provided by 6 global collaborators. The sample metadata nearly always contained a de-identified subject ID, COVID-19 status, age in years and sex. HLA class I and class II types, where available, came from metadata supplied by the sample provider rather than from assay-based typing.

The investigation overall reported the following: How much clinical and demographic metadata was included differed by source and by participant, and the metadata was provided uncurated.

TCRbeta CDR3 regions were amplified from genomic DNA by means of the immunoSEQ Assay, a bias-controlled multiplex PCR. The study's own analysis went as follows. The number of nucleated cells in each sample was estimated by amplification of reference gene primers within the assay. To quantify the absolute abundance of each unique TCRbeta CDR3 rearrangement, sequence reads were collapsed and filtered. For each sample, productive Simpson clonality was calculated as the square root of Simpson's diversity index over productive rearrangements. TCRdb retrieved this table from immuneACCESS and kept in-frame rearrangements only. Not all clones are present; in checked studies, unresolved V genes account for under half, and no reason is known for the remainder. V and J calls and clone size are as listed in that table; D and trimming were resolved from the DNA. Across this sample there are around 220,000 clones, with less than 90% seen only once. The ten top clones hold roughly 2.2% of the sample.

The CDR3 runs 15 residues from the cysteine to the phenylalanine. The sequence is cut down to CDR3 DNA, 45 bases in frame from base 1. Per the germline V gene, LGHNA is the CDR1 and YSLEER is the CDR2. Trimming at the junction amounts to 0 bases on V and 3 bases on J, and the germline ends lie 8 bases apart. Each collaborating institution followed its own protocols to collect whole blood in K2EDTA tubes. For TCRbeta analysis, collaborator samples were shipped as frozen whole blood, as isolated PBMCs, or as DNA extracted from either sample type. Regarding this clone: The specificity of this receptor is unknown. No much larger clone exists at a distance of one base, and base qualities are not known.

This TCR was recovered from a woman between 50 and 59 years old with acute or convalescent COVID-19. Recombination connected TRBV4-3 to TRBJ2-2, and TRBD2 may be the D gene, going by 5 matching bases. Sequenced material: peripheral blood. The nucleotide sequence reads TGCGCCAGCAGCCAAGAAGGACTGTACACCGGGGAGCTGTTTTTT. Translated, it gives CASSQEGLYTGELFF.